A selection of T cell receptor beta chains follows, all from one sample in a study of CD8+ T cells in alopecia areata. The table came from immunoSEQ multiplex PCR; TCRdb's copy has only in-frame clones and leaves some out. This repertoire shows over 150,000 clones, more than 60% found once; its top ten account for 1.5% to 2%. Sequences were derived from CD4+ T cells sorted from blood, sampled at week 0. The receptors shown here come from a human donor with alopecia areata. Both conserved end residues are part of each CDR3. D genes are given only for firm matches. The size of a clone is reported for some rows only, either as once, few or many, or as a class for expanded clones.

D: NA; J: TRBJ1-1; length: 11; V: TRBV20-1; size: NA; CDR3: CSARTDTEAFF; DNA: TGCAGTGCTCGCACGGACACTGAAGCTTTCTTT
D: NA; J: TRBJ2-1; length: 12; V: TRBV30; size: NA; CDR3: CAWSLKRYEQFF; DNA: TGTGCCTGGAGTCTTAAGCGTTACGAGCAGTTCTTC
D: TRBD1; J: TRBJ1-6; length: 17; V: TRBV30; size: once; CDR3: CAWRLLGEGQGNSPLHF; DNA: TGTGCCTGGAGACTACTTGGAGAGGGACAGGGGAATTCACCCCTCCACTTT
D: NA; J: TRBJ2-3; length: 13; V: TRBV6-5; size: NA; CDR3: CASSLDPTDTQYF; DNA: TGTGCCAGCAGCCTAGATCCAACAGATACGCAGTATTTT
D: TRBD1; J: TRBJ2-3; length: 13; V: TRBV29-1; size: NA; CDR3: CSVGGTDTDTQYF; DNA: TGCAGCGTTGGGGGGACAGACACAGATACGCAGTATTTT
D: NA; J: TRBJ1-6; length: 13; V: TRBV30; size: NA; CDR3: CAWSVKGNSPLHF; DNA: TGTGCCTGGAGTGTAAAGGGAAATTCACCCCTCCACTTT
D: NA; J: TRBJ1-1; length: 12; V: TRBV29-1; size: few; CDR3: CSVVGLGRRAFF; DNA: TGCAGCGTTGTAGGTTTAGGGCGTCGAGCTTTCTTT
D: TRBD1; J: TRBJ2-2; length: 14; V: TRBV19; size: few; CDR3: CASSMTGSAGELFF; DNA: TGTGCCAGTAGTATGACAGGGTCTGCCGGGGAGCTGTTTTTT
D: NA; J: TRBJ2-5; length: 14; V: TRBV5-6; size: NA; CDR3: CASSSTTYQETQYF; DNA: TGTGCCAGCAGCTCCACGACATACCAAGAGACCCAGTACTTC
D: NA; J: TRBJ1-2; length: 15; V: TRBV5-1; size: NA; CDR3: CASSLEGVPNYGYTF; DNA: TGCGCCAGCAGCTTGGAAGGGGTTCCTAACTATGGCTACACCTTC
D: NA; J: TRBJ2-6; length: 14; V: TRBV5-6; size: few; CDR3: CASRSSSGANVLTF; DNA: TGTGCCAGCAGGAGTAGCTCTGGGGCCAACGTCCTGACTTTC